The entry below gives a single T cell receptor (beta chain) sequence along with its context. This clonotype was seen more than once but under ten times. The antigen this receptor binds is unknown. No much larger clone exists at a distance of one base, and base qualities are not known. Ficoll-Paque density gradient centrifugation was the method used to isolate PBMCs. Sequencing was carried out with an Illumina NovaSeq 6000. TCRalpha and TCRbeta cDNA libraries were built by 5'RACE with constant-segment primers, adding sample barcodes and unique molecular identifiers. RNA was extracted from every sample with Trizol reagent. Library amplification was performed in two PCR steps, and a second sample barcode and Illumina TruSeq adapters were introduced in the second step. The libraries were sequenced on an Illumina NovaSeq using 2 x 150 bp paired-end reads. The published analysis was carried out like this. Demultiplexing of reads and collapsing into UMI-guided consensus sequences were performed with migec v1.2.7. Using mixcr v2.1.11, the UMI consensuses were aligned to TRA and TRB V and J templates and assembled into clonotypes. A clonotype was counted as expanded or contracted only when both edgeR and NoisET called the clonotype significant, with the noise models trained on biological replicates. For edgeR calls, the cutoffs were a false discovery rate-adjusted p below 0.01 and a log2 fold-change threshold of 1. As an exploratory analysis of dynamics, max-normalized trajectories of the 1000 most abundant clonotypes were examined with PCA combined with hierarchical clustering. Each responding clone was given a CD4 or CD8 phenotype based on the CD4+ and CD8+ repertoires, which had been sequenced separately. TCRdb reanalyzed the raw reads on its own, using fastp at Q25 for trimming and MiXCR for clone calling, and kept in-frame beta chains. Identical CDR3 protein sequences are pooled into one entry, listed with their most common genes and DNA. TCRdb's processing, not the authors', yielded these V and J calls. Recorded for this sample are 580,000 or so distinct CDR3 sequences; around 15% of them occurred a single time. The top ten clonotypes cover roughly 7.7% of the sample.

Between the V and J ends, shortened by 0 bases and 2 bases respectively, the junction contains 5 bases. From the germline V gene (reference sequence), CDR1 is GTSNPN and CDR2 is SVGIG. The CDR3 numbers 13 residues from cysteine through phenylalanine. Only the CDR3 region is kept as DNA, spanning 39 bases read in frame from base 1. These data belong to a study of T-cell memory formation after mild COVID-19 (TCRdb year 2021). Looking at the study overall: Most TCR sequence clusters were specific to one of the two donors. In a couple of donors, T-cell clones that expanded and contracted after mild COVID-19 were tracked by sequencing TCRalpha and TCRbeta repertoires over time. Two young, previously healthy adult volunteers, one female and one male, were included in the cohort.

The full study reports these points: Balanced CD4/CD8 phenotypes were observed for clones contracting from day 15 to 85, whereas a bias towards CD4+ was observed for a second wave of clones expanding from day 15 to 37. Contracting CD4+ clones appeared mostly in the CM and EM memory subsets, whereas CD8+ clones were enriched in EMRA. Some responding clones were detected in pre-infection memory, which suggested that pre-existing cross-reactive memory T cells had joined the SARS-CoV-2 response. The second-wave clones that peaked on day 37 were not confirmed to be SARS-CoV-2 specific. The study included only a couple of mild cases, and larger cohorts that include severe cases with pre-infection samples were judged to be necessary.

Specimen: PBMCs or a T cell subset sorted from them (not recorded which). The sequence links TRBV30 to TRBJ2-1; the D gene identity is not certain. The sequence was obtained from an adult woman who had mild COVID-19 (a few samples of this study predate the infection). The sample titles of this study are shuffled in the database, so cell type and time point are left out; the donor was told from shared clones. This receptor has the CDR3 CAWSVGTYNEQFF. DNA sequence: TGTGCCTGGAGTGTGGGGACCTACAATGAGCAGTTCTTC. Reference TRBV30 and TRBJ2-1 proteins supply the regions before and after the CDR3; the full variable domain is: SQTIHQWPATLVQPVGSPLSLECTVEGTSNPNLYWYRQAAGRGLQLLFYSVGIGQISSEVPQNLSASRPQDRQFILSSKKLLLSDSGFYLCAWSVGTYNEQFFGPGTRLTVL.